A single sample is the source of the 20 T cell receptor beta chains below, sequenced in a study of blood T cell repertoires in COVID-19. Sequenced by immunoSEQ multiplex PCR; TCRdb stores in-frame clones only, minus some. The sample consists of over 150,000 clones, about 85% of them appearing once. Sequenced: peripheral blood. The origin of the receptors is a man older than 75 with COVID-19, enrolled during active disease.

The rearrangement uses TRBV9 and TRBJ1-1; TRBD1 matches at 10 bases. CDR3 length equals 15 residues. After removal of 0 bases from V and 4 bases from J, the junction contained 3 bases not matched to a gene. The V gene's germline CDR1 is SGDLS and CDR2 YYNGEE. The CDR3 protein is CASSVERTGGTEAFF. The CDR3 coding sequence is TGTGCCAGCAGCGTAGAACGGACAGGGGGCACTGAAGCTTTCTTT.

This chain connects TRBV3-1 (or the pseudogene TRBV3-2) to TRBJ2-3, with 11 bases matching TRBD2. V gave up 4 bases and J gave up 0 bases; unmatched junction bases: 12. CDR3 length: 19 residues. Germline assignment: CDR1 LGHDT and CDR2 YNNKEL (reference sequence). In DNA form, the CDR3 reads TGTGCCAGCAGCCTCAGAACTAGCGGGGGCCCCATAAGCACAGATACGCAGTATTTT. Translation: CASSLRTSGGPISTDTQYF.

The chain couples TRBV7-2 to TRBJ1-2; 7 bases match TRBD1. CDR1 SGHTA and CDR2 FQGNSA come from the germline V gene. The trim removed 1 base at V and 8 bases at J, leaving 4 bases unmatched. The CDR3 sequence is 13 residues long. CDR3 amino acids: CASSLVGGRGYTF. DNA of the CDR3: TGTGCCAGCAGCTTAGTAGGGGGCAGGGGCTACACCTTC.

This rearrangement joins TRBV7-8 to TRBJ1-1; TRBD1 agrees at 7 bases. Germline values: CDR1 SGHVS, CDR2 FQNEAQ. V shed 5 bases, J shed 1 base, and the junction held 1 base outside the gene matches. The length of the CDR3 is 13 residues. CDR3 in amino acids: CASSRGRNTEAFF. DNA of the CDR3: TGTGCCAGCAGCAGGGGGCGGAACACTGAAGCTTTCTTT.

The rearrangement uses TRBV6-5 and TRBJ1-2; D is unresolved. Germline loops: CDR1 MNHEY, CDR2 SVGAGI. CDR3 length: 14 residues. V was shortened by 2 bases and J by 3 bases, with 10 bases between the two germline ends. The CDR3 is CASSYGQAYYGYTF. The CDR3 bases are TGTGCCAGCAGTTACGGGCAGGCGTACTATGGCTACACCTTC.

The J gene is TRBJ1-2, the V gene TRBV7-8, with 8 nucleotides matching TRBD1. The CDR3 is made up of 15 amino acids. Germline values: CDR1 SGHVS, CDR2 FQNEAQ. With 4 bases clipped from V and 2 bases from J, the junction kept 6 bases outside the gene matches. The CDR3 sequence: CASSSTGVGNYGYTF. The CDR3 bases are TGTGCCAGCAGCTCGACAGGGGTTGGGAACTATGGCTACACCTTC. The complete variable domain, with remaining parts taken from reference TRBV7-8 and TRBJ1-2, reads GAGVSQSPRYKVAKRGQDVALRCDPISGHVSLFWYQQALGQGPEFLTYFQNEAQLDKSGLPSDRFFAERPEGSVSTLKIQRTQQEDSAVYLCASSSTGVGNYGYTFGSGTRLTVV.

The chain employs TRBV18 and TRBJ1-1; TRBD1 is a possible D gene (6 bases). The CDR3 consists of 14 residues. CDR1 and CDR2 (germline): KGHSH, LQKENI. Trimming shortened V by 0 bases and J by 3 bases, and 8 bases separated the two germline ends. The CDR3 DNA reads TGTGCCAGCTCACCACCGGGGGCGTACACTGAAGCTTTCTTT. This gives the protein CASSPPGAYTEAFF.

The rearrangement joins TRBV7-8 to TRBJ2-1, with 10 positions matching TRBD1. V was pared by 5 bases and J by 12 bases, with 16 bases of the junction left unmatched. Germline V lookup: CDR1 SGHVS, CDR2 FQNEAQ. There are 16 residues in the CDR3. The CDR3, as DNA: TGTGCCAGCAGCGGCCGTAGGACAGGGGGGCTTTACGGGCAGTTCTTC. It yields the protein CASSGRRTGGLYGQFF.

The chain combines TRBV6-5 with TRBJ1-5; D ambiguous. The germline gives CDR1 MNHEY, CDR2 SVGAGI. Trimming shortened V by 4 bases and J by 0 bases, and 7 bases separated the two germline ends. This CDR3 has 14 residues. CDR3: CASSFTRSNQPQHF. CDR3 nucleotides: TGTGCCAGCAGTTTTACGCGTAGCAATCAGCCCCAGCATTTT.

This chain joins TRBV5-5 and TRBJ1-6; 7 bases map to TRBD1. Per germline, CDR1 SGHKS and CDR2 YYEKEE (reference sequence). The length of the CDR3 is 14 residues. Trimming cost V 6 bases and J 8 bases; bases outside gene matches: 8. The CDR3 DNA reads TGTGCCAGCATCGAGGGGGCGGGCTATTCACCCCTCCACTTT. Translated: CASIEGAGYSPLHF.

V gene TRBV25-1 combines with J gene TRBJ1-1; a possible D gene is TRBD1 (5 bases). CDR1 is MGHDK and CDR2 is SYGVNS in the germline V gene. The CDR3 has 16 amino acids. V lost 1 base to trimming and J lost 7 bases, with 19 bases between them. This chain's CDR3 is CASSELTGQGGNEAFF. Written as DNA, the CDR3 is TGTGCCAGCAGTGAATTAACCGGGCAGGGAGGGAATGAAGCTTTCTTT.

This clone was seen repeatedly, ten times or more. The genes are TRBV2 and TRBJ1-6; no definite D call. The V and J ends lost 5 bases and 14 bases respectively, with 13 bases between them. Per germline, CDR1 SNHLY and CDR2 FYNNEI. This CDR3 contains 12 residues. In DNA form, the CDR3 reads TGTGCCAGCAGTAATGAGGAACTCACCCTCCACTTT. Its translation is CASSNEELTLHF. Supplemented by reference TRBV2 and TRBJ1-6, the full variable domain reads EPEVTQTPSHQVTQMGQEVILRCVPISNHLYFYWYRQILGQKVEFLVSFYNNEISEKSEIFDDQFSVERPDGSNFTLKIRSTKLEDSAMYFCASSNEELTLHFGNGTRLTVT.

The chain carries TRBV7-3 and TRBJ2-2; D may be TRBD1 (6 bases). CDR1 and CDR2 (germline): SGHTA, FQGTGA. The V and J ends lost 5 bases and 5 bases respectively, with 9 bases between them. This CDR3 comprises 13 residues. CDR3 protein: CASSPQGTGELFF. As DNA, the CDR3 is TGTGCCAGCAGCCCACAGGGAACCGGGGAGCTGTTTTTT.

This CDR3 is CASSPDLLAGRGTQYF. In DNA form, the CDR3 reads TGTGCCAGCAGCCCCGATCTCCTAGCGGGGCGGGGAACCCAGTACTTC. This chain connects TRBV7-2 to TRBJ2-5, with 9 bases aligning to TRBD2. Germline V gene data show CDR1 as SGHTA and CDR2 as FQGNSA. The CDR3 spans 16 residues. The ends lost 5 bases at V and 8 bases at J; junction bases unmatched: 15.

The rearrangement joins TRBV6-5 to TRBJ1-6, with 8 bases fitting TRBD1. V trimming: 6 bases; J trimming: 6 bases; junction bases outside the gene matches: 1. The germline CDR1 and CDR2 sequences are MNHEY and SVGAGI. The CDR3 has 13 residues. The CDR3 DNA sequence: TGTGCCAGCAGGACAGGGGTTAATTCACCCCTCCACTTT. This encodes CASRTGVNSPLHF.

The V and J genes are TRBV1 and TRBJ2-1; the D call TRBD1 from the table was never checked on the DNA. TRBV1 is termed a pseudogene. This CDR3 spans 23 amino acids. Here the CDR3 DNA reads TGCACCAGCAGCCAAGATATGCCCCCTTACCGGGACAGGGCCCAAAGACCTCCTAATGAGCAGTTCTTC. It encodes CTSSQDMPPYRDRAQRPPNEQFF.

The rearrangement uses TRBV6-6 and TRBJ1-5, with TRBD1 matching 9 bases. Looked up from germline, CDR1 is MNHNY and CDR2 is SVGAGI (reference sequence). V dropped 6 bases and J dropped 1; count of bases not matched to a gene: 4. There are 15 residues in the CDR3. CDR3 nucleotide sequence: TGTGCCAGCAGCCCACAGGGGGCGAGCAATCAGCCCCAGCATTTT. It encodes CASSPQGASNQPQHF.

V and J are TRBV10-3 and TRBJ2-2, with a possible D match to TRBD2 (5 bases). CDR3 length equals 14 residues. Trimming left V 5 bases short and J 6 bases short, with 13 bases between. CDR1 and CDR2 from the germline V gene are ENHRY and SYGVKD. The CDR3 DNA is TGTGCCATCAGTCAGGACTCGGGCGCCGGGGAGCTGTTTTTT. The encoded protein is CAISQDSGAGELFF.

The J gene is TRBJ1-4, the V gene TRBV19, with D unclear. Trimming removed 6 bases at V and 5 bases at J, with 4 bases between. The CDR3 is 11 amino acids. CDR1 is LNHDA, CDR2 SQIVND, per germline (reference sequence). The CDR3 is CASSRNEKLFF. CDR3 DNA: TGTGCCAGTAGCCGGAATGAAAAACTGTTTTTT.

J is TRBJ2-7 and V is TRBV2; D may be TRBD1 (7 bases). This CDR3 has 15 residues. Germline loops: CDR1 SNHLY, CDR2 FYNNEI. V was cut by 7 bases and J by 3 bases, with 19 bases left in between. CDR3 bases: TGTGCCAGCAACTCCCAGGGGGGAAGGAACTACGAGCAGTACTTC. It specifies CASNSQGGRNYEQYF.